This entry features one T cell receptor (beta chain) sequence. TCRdb fed the reads into MiXCR, producing one record per CDR3 protein. This table has 150,000 to 200,000 distinct CDR3 sequences, about 21% appearing once. This sample was taken from a study of T cell repertoires in cytomegalovirus infection. Across the whole study: Indications of both CMV infection and matching HLA type were provided by public TCR beta signatures.

Germline V gene lookup returns CDR1 SGHVS and CDR2 FNYEAQ. This CDR3 contains 12 residues. With 0 bases removed from V and 12 bases from J, the gap between germline ends came to 11 bases. The sequence came from a human donor in good health (CMV status not recorded). Some clones in this sample may be carry-over from other donors' samples. The chain uses TRBV7-6 and TRBJ1-1; possible D gene TRBD1, 5 bases. Sequencing was done on a sample of PBMCs. For the CDR3, the DNA is TGTGCCAGCAGCTTAGCGCGGCGGGGGTCTTTCTTT. As protein: CASSLARRGSFF. Variable domain in full (rest from reference TRBV7-6 and TRBJ1-1): GAGVSQSPRYKVTKRGQDVALRCDPISGHVSLYWYRQALGQGPEFLTYFNYEAQQDKSGLPNDRFSAERPEGSISTLTIQRTEQRDSAMYRCASSLARRGSFFGQGTRLTVV.